Below are 4 T cell receptor beta chains sequenced from a single sample in a study of blood T cell repertoires in COVID-19. Clones were sequenced by immunoSEQ multiplex PCR, and TCRdb holds only the in-frame ones, with some missing. This table holds tens of thousands of clones, about 85% found once. Sequences were obtained from peripheral blood. All receptors derive from a human donor in a cohort sampled during active COVID-19.

CDR3 in DNA: TGTGCCAGCAGTGAAGCGCTTCTAGCGGGGGGGCGTGATACGCAGTATTTT. This encodes CASSEALLAGGRDTQYF. The chain joins TRBV6-1 to TRBJ2-3; 12 nucleotides match TRBD2. V trimming: 0 bases; J trimming: 6 bases; junction bases outside the gene matches: 7. The CDR3 is 17 amino acids. In germline, CDR1 is MNHNS, CDR2 SASEGT.

The chain carries TRBV5-1 and TRBJ1-6, with D perhaps TRBD1 (6 bases). The germline V and J ends were trimmed by 4 bases and 10 bases, with 18 bases remaining between them. Germline V gene data show CDR1 as SGHRS and CDR2 as YFSETQ. CDR3 size: 15 residues. CDR3 sequence (DNA): TGCGCCAGCAGCCCGGGAGGGGGAATGGGCTCACCCCTCCACTTT. Translating it yields CASSPGGGMGSPLHF.

The V call is TRBV7-9, the J call TRBJ1-6, with 9 bases matching TRBD1. The CDR3 is 14 amino acids. Trimming at V came to 7 bases and at J to 11 bases, leaving 9 bases not matched to a gene. Per the germline V gene, CDR1 is SEHNR and CDR2 is FQNEAQ (reference sequence). CDR3 region: CASTPTGGTPPLHF. CDR3 DNA: TGTGCCAGCACGCCTACAGGGGGCACGCCACCCCTCCACTTT.

The chain has TRBV7-9 and TRBJ2-7; 9 nucleotides agree with TRBD2. Germline CDR1 reads SEHNR; CDR2 reads FQNEAQ (reference sequence). This CDR3 has 16 amino acids. Losses at the gene ends were 5 bases for V and 4 bases for J; bases not matched to a gene: 12. CDR3 sequence: CASSPGGAGGLYEQYF. Written as DNA, the CDR3 is TGTGCCAGCAGCCCCGGTGGAGCGGGGGGCCTTTACGAGCAGTACTTC.